This T cell receptor (beta chain) originates from a study of OX40 agonist ivuxolimab in advanced cancers. Data came from immunoSEQ multiplex PCR; TCRdb stores just in-frame clones and leaves some out. Here the sample spans approximately 53,000 clones, over 85% being singletons. The CDR3 consists of 11 residues. V dropped 5 bases and J dropped 9 bases, with 8 bases sitting between them. Germline V gene data show CDR1 as SGHAT and CDR2 as FQNNGV. Source: CD4+ or CD8+ T cells sorted from blood, taken in a trial of the OX40 agonist ivuxolimab. The receptor was derived from an adult with an advanced solid tumor such as melanoma, head and neck, liver or kidney cancer. V gene TRBV11-2 combines with J gene TRBJ2-1; D remains unclear. CDR3 protein: CASSRKVEQFF. CDR3 DNA sequence: TGTGCCAGCAGCCGGAAGGTTGAGCAGTTCTTC. Full variable domain (missing parts from reference TRBV11-2 and TRBJ2-1): EAGVAQSPRYKIIEKRQSVAFWCNPISGHATLYWYQQILGQGPKLLIQFQNNGVVDDSQLPKDRFSAERLKGVDSTLKIQPAKLEDSAVYLCASSRKVEQFFGPGTRLTVL.